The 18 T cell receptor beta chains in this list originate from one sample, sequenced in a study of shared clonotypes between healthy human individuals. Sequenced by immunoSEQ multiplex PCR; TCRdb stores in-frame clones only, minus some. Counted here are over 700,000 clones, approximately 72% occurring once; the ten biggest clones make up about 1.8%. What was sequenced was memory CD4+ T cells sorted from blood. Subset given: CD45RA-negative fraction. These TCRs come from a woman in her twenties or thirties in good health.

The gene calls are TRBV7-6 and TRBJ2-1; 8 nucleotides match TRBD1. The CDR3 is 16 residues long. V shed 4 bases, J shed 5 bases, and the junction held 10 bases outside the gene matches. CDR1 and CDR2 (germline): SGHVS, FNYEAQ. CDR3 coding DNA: TGTGCCAGCAGCTCCTACCGGGACAGGATCGACAATGAGCAGTTCTTC. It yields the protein CASSSYRDRIDNEQFF.

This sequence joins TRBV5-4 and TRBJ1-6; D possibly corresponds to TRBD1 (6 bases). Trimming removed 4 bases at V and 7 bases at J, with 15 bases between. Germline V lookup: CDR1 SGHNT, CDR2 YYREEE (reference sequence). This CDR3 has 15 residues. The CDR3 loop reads CASSPRGAPNSPLHF. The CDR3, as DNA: TGTGCCAGCAGCCCCCGGGGGGCGCCGAATTCACCCCTCCACTTT. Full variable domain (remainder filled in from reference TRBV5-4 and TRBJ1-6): ETGVTQSPTHLIKTRGQQVTLRCSSQSGHNTVSWYQQALGQGPQFIFQYYREEENGRGNFPPRFSGLQFPNYSSELNVNALELDDSALYLCASSPRGAPNSPLHFGNGTRLTVT.

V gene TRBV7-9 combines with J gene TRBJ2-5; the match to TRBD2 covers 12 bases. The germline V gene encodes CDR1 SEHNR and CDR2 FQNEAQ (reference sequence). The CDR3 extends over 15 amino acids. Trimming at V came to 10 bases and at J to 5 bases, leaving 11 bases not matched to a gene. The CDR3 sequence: CAIAMLAGGRETQYF. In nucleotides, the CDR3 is TGTGCCATCGCAATGCTAGCGGGAGGGCGGGAGACCCAGTACTTC.

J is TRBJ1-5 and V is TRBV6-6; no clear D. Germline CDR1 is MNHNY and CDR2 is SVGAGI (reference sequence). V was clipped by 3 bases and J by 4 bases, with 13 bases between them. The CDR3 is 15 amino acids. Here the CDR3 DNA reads TGTGCCAGCAGTTATCTAAAACAGAAGAATCAGCCCCAGCATTTT. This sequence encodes CASSYLKQKNQPQHF.

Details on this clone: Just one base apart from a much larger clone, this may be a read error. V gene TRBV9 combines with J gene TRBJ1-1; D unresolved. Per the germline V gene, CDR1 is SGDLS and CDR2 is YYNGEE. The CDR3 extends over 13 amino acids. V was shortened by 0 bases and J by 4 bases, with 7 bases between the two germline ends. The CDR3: CASSVAWATEAFF. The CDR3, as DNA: TGTGCCAGCAGCGTAGCTTGGGCCACTGAAGCTTTCTTT. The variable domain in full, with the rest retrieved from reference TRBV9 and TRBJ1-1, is DSGVTQTPKHLITATGQRVTLRCSPRSGDLSVYWYQQSLDQGLQFLIQYYNGEERAKGNILERFSAQQFPDLHSELNLSSLELGDSALYFCASSVAWATEAFFGQGTRLTVV.

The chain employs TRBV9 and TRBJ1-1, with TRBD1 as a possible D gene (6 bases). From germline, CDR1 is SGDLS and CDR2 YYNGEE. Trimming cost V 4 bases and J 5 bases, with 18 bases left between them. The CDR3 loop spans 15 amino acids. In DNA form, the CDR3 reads TGTGCCAGCAGCCCCGTAGTCGGCCAGGGGACTGAAGCTTTCTTT. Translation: CASSPVVGQGTEAFF.

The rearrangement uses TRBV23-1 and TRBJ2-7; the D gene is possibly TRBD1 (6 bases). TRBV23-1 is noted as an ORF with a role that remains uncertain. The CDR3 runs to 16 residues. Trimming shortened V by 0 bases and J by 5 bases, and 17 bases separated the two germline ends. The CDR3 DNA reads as TGCGCCAGCAGTCAATCGCGAAAACAGGGAGTCAACGAGCAGTACTTC. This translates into CASSQSRKQGVNEQYF.

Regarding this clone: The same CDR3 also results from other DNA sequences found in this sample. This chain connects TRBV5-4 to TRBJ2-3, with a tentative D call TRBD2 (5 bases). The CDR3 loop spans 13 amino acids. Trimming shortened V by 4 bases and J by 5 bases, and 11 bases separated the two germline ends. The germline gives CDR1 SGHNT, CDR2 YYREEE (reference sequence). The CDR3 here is CASSRDRGDTQYF. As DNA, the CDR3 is TGTGCCAGCAGCAGAGACCGGGGAGATACGCAGTATTTT.

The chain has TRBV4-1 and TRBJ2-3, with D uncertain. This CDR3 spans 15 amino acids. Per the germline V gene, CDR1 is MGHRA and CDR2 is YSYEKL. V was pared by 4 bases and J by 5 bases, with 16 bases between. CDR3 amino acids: CASSPSGTVGDTQYF. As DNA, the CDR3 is TGCGCCAGCAGCCCGTCGGGCACGGTTGGAGATACGCAGTATTTT.

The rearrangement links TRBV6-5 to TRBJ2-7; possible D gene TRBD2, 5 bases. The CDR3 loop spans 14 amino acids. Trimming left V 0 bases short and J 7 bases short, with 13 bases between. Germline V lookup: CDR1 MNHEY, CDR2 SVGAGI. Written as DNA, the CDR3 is TGTGCCAGCAGTTACTCGGGAGCGGCTCGGGAGCAGTACTTC. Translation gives CASSYSGAAREQYF.

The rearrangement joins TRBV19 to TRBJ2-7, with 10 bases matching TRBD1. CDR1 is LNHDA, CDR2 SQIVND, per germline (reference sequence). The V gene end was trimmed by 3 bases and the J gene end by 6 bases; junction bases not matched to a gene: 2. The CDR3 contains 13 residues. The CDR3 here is CASSIGQGGEQYF. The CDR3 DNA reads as TGTGCCAGTAGTATTGGACAGGGGGGCGAGCAGTACTTC.

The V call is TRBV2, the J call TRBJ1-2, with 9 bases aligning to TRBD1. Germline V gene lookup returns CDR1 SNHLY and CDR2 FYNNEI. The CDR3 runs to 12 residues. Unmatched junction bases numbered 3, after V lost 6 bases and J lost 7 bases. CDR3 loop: CASRQGQGGYTF. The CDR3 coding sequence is TGTGCCAGCAGACAGGGACAGGGTGGCTACACCTTC.

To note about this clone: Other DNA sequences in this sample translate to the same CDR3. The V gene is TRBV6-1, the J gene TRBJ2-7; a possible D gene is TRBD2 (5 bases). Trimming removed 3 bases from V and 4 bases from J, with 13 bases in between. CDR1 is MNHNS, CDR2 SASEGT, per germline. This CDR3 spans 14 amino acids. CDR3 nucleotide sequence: TGTGCCAGCAGTGATCGAACTAGAGGGTACGAGCAGTACTTC. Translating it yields CASSDRTRGYEQYF.

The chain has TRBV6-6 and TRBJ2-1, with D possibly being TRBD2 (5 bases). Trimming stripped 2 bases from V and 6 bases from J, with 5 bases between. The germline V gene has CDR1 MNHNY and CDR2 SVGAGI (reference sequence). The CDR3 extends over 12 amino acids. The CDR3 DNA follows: TGTGCCAGCAGTTACCGGGGCAATGAGCAGTTCTTC. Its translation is CASSYRGNEQFF.

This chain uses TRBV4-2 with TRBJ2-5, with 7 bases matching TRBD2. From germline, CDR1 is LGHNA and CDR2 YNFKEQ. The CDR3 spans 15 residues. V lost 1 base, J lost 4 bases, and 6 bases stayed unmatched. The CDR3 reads CASSQASGIGETQYF. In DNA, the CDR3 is TGTGCCAGCAGCCAAGCAAGCGGGATCGGAGAGACCCAGTACTTC.

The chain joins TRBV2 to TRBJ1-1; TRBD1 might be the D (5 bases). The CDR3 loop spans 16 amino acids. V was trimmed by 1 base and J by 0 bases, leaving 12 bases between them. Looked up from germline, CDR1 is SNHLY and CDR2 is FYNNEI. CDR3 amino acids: CASSEVGGWMNTEAFF. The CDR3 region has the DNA TGTGCCAGCAGTGAAGTTGGGGGGTGGATGAACACTGAAGCTTTCTTT.

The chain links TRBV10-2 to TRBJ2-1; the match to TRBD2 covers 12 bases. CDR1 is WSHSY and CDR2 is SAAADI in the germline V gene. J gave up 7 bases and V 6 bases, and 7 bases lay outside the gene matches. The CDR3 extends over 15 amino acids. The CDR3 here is CASRALAGGRNEQFF. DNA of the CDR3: TGCGCCAGCAGAGCACTAGCGGGAGGTAGGAATGAGCAGTTCTTC.

The CDR3 reads CASSASGTGYNQPQHF. CDR3 coding DNA: TGTGCCAGCAGTGCCTCCGGGACAGGGTACAATCAGCCCCAGCATTTT. The chain recombines TRBV6-1 with TRBJ1-5; 9 bases fit TRBD1. Losses at the gene ends were 4 bases for V and 3 bases for J; bases not matched to a gene: 7. The germline CDR1 and CDR2 sequences are MNHNS and SASEGT. The CDR3 sequence is 16 residues long.